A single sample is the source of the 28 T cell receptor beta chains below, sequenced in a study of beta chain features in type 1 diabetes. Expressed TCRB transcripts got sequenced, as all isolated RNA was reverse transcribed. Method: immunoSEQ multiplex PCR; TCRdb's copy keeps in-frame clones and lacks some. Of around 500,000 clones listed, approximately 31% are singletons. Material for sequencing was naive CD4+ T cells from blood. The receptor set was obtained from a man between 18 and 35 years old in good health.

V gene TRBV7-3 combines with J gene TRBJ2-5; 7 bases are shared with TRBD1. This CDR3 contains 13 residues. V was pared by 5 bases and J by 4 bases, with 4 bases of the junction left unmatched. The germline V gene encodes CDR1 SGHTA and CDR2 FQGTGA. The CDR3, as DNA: TGTGCCAGCAGCAGGGGGCGCGGAGAGACCCAGTACTTC. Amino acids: CASSRGRGETQYF.

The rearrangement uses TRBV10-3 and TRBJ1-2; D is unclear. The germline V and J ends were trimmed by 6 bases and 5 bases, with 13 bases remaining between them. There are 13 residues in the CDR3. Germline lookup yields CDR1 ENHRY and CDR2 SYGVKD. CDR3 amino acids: CAISPGFGYGYTF. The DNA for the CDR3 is TGTGCCATCAGCCCCGGGTTTGGATATGGCTACACCTTC.

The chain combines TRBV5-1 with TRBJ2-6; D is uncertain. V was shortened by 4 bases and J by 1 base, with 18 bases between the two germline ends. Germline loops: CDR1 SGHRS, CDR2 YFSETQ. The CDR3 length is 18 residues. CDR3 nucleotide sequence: TGCGCCAGCAGCCCGAGACTGGGGTCCCTATCTGGGGCCAACGTCCTGACTTTC. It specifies CASSPRLGSLSGANVLTF. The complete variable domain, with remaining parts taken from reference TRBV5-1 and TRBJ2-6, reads KAGVTQTPRYLIKTRGQQVTLSCSPISGHRSVSWYQQTPGQGLQFLFEYFSETQRNKGNFPGRFSGRQFSNSRSEMNVSTLELGDSALYLCASSPRLGSLSGANVLTFGAGSRLTVL.

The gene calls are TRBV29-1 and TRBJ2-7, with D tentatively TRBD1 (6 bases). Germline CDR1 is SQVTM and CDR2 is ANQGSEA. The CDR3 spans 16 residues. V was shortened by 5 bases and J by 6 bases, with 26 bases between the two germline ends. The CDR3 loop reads CSVRTPVGGHLGEQYF. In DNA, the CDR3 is TGCAGCGTTCGCACCCCGGTAGGGGGTCACCTAGGCGAGCAGTACTTC.

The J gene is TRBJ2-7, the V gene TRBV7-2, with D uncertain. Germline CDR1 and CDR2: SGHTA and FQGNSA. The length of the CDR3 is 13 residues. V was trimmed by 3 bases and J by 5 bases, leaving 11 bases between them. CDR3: CASSFPLADEQYF. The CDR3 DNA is TGTGCCAGCAGCTTTCCTTTGGCGGACGAGCAGTACTTC.

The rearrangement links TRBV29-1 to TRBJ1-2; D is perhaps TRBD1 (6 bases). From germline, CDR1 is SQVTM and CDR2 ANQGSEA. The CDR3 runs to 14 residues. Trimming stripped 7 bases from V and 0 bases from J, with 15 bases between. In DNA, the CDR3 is TGCAGCGCAATCGGACAGTTTGCTAACTATGGCTACACCTTC. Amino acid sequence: CSAIGQFANYGYTF.

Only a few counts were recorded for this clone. In DNA form, the CDR3 reads TGTGCCAGCAGCCCTTCGGTTCAAGGGTATGGCTACACCTTC. It encodes CASSPSVQGYGYTF. The J gene is TRBJ1-2, the V gene TRBV11-2, with unresolved D. Per germline, CDR1 SGHAT and CDR2 FQNNGV. The ends were cut back, 5 bases at V and 5 bases at J, with 15 bases in the middle. This CDR3 contains 14 residues.

CDR3 DNA: TGTGCCAGCAGTGAAGGGACATCTAGCACAGATACGCAGTATTTT. Translation gives CASSEGTSSTDTQYF. The chain carries TRBV25-1 and TRBJ2-3; TRBD1 is a possible D gene (6 bases). The germline CDR1 and CDR2 sequences are MGHDK and SYGVNS. V lost 2 bases to trimming and J lost 0 bases, with 9 bases between them. The CDR3 is made up of 15 amino acids. The complete variable domain, with remaining parts taken from reference TRBV25-1 and TRBJ2-3, reads EADIYQTPRYLVIGTGKKITLECSQTMGHDKMYWYQQDPGMELHLIHYSYGVNSTEKGDLSSESTVSRIRTEHFPLTLESARPSHTSQYLCASSEGTSSTDTQYFGPGTRLTVL.

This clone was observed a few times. The CDR3 sequence is CACRTGGHSGANVLTF. CDR3 nucleotides: TGTGCCTGCAGGACAGGGGGCCACTCTGGGGCCAACGTCCTGACTTTC. V gene TRBV30 combines with J gene TRBJ2-6; TRBD1 aligns across 11 bases. Germline lookup yields CDR1 GTSNPN and CDR2 SVGIG (reference sequence). The J segment lost 0 bases and the V segment lost 6 bases, leaving 4 bases of the junction unmatched. The CDR3 runs 16 residues.

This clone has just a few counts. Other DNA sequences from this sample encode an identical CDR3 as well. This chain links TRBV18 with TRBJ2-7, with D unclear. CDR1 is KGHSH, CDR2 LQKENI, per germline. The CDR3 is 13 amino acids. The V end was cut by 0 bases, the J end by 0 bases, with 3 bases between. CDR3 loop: CASSPPSSYEQYF. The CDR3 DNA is TGTGCCAGCTCACCACCCAGCTCCTACGAGCAGTACTTC.

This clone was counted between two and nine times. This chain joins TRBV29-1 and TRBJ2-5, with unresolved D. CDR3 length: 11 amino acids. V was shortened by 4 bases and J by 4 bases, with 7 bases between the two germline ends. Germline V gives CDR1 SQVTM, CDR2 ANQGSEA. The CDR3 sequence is CSVAARETQYF. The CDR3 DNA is TGCAGCGTTGCGGCAAGAGAGACCCAGTACTTC.

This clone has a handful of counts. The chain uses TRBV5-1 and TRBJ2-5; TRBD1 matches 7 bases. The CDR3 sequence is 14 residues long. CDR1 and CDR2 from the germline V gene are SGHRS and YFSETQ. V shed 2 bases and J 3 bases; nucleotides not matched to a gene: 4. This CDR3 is CASSLQGLEETQYF. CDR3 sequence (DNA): TGCGCCAGCAGCTTACAGGGGCTGGAAGAGACCCAGTACTTC.

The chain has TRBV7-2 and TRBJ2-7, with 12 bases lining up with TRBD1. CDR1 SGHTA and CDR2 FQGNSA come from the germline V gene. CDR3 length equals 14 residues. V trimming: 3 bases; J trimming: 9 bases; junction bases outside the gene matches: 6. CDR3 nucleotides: TGTGCCAGCAGCTTCAGGGACAGGGGGCAAGGGCAGTACTTC. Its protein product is CASSFRDRGQGQYF.

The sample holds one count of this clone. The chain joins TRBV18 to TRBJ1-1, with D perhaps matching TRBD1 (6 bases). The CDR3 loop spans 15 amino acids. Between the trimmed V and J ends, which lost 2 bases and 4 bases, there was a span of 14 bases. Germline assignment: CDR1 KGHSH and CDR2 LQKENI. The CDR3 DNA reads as TGTGCCAGCTCACCATCAGAGGGGGTGGGCACTGAAGCTTTCTTT. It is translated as CASSPSEGVGTEAFF.

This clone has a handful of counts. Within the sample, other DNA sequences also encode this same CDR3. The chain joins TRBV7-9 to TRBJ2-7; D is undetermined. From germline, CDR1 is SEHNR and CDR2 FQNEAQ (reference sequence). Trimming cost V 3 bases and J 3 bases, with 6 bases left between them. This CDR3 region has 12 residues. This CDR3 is CASSFSGYEQYF. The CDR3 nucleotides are TGTGCCAGCAGCTTCTCCGGCTACGAGCAGTACTTC.

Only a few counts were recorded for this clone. The CDR3 protein is CASSRIDRGYSFNEKLFF. CDR3 DNA sequence: TGCGCCAGCAGCCGTATCGACAGGGGCTATTCCTTTAATGAAAAACTGTTTTTT. V gene TRBV4-1 combines with J gene TRBJ1-4; 8 bases match TRBD1. Germline V gene data show CDR1 as MGHRA and CDR2 as YSYEKL. There are 18 residues in the CDR3. The V gene end was trimmed by 4 bases and the J gene end by 4 bases; junction bases not matched to a gene: 14.

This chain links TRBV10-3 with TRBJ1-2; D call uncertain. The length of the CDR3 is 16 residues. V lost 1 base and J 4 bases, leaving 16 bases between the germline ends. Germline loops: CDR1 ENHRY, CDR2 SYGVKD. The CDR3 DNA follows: TGTGCCATCAGTGAGTTAACCCAGACGGATGCCTATGGCTACACCTTC. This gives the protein CAISELTQTDAYGYTF.

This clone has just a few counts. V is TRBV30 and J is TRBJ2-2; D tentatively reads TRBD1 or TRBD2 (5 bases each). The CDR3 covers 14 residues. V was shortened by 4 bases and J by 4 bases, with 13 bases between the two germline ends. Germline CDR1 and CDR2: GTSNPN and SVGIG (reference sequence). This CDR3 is CAWNGLGTTGELFF. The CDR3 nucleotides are TGTGCCTGGAACGGGTTGGGGACCACCGGGGAGCTGTTTTTT.

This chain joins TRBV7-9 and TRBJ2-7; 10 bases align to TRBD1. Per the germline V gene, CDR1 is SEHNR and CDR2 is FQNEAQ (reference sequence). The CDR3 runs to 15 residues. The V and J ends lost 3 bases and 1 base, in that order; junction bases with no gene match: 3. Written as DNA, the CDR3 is TGTGCCAGCAGCTTCGGACAGGGGGAATCCTACGAGCAGTACTTC. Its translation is CASSFGQGESYEQYF.

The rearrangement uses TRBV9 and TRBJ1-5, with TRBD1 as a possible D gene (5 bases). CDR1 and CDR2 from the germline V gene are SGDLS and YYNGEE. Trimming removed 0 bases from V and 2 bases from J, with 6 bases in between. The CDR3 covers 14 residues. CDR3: CASSVGRGNQPQHF. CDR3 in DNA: TGTGCCAGCAGCGTAGGCAGGGGCAATCAGCCCCAGCATTTT. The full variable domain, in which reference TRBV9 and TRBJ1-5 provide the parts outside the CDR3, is DSGVTQTPKHLITATGQRVTLRCSPRSGDLSVYWYQQSLDQGLQFLIQYYNGEERAKGNILERFSAQQFPDLHSELNLSSLELGDSALYFCASSVGRGNQPQHFGDGTRLSIL.

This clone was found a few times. The CDR3 DNA reads TGTGCCAGCAGCTTAGATCTGGGACTGAAAAAACTGTTTTTT. It codes for CASSLDLGLKKLFF. The rearrangement joins TRBV7-9 to TRBJ1-4; TRBD1 might be the D (5 bases). The V gene's germline CDR1 is SEHNR and CDR2 FQNEAQ (reference sequence). The CDR3 is 14 amino acids. Trimming stripped 1 base from V and 9 bases from J, with 12 bases between.

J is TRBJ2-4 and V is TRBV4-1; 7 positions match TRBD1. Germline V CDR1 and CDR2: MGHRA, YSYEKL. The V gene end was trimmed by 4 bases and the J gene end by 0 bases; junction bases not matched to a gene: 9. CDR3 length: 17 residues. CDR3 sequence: CASSPLQGILAKNIQYF. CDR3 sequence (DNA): TGCGCCAGCAGCCCCTTACAGGGGATACTAGCCAAAAACATTCAGTACTTC.

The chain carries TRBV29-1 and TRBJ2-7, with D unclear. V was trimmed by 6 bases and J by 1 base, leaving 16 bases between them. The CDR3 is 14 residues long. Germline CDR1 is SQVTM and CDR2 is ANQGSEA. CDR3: CSVLPTLSSYEQYF. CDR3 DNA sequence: TGCAGCGTCCTACCAACACTCTCTTCCTACGAGCAGTACTTC.

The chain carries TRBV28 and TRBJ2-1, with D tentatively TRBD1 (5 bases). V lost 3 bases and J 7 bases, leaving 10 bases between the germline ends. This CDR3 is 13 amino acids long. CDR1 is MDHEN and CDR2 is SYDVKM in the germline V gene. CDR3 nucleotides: TGTGCCAGCAGTTTTCGGCAGGGAAATGAGCAGTTCTTC. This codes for CASSFRQGNEQFF.

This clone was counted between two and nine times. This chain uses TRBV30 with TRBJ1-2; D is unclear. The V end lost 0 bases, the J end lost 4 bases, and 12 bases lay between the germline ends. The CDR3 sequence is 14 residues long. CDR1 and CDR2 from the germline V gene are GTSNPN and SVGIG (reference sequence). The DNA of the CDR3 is TGTGCCTGGAGTGTAGAGCCTGCCTTCTATGGCTACACCTTC. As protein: CAWSVEPAFYGYTF.

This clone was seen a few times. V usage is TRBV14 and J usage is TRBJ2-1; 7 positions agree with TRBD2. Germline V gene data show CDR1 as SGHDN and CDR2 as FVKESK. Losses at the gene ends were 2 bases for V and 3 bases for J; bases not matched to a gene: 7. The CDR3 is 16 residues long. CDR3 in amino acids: CASSQFGGSSYNEQFF. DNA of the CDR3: TGTGCCAGCAGCCAATTTGGCGGGAGTAGCTACAATGAGCAGTTCTTC.

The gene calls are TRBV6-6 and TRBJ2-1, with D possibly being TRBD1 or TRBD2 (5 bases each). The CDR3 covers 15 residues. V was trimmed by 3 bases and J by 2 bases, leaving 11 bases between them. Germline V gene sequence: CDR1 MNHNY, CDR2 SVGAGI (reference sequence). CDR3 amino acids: CASSYGAEAYNEQFF. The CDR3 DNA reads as TGTGCCAGCAGTTATGGGGCGGAGGCCTACAATGAGCAGTTCTTC.

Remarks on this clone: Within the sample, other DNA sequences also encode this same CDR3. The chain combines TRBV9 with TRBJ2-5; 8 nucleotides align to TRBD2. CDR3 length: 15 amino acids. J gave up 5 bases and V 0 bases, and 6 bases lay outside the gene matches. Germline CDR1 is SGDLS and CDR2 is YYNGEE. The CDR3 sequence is CASSVGAGGLETQYF. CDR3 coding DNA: TGTGCCAGCAGCGTAGGGGCGGGAGGACTGGAGACCCAGTACTTC.